The clone carrying this TCR beta chain showed up just a few times. No antigen is known for it. TCRdb re-called the RACE reads through MiXCR, storing one row per CDR3 protein. Of about 120,000 distinct CDR3 sequences listed, approximately 12% are singletons. Specified time point: pre-sensitization, week 0. The treatment is: therapeutic diphenylcyclopropenone sensitization with weekly scalp DPC. Samples of blood were obtained prior to the application of each patch test. Suited to DPC and affected by alopecia, the donors ranged from 18 to 70 years old. This entry comes from a study of human T cells and chemical hapten exposure. Study results and limitations: DPC sensitization produced no change in TCRs with frequency above 1 in 1000.

CDR1 and CDR2 from the germline V gene are LGHNA and YSLEER. Deletions cut 0 bases from V and 4 bases from J, with 13 bases between. The CDR3 loop spans 15 amino acids. The chain combines TRBV4-3 with TRBJ2-7; D is tentatively TRBD1 or TRBD2 (6 bases each). This sequence originates from a young woman with alopecia areata. Some clones in this sample may be carry-over from other donors' samples. The specimen was whole blood, collected in connection with sensitization to the hapten diphenylcyclopropenone (DPC). CDR3 nucleotides: TGCGCCAGCAGCCAAGATTGGGGGGCGGGGTACGAGCAGTACTTC. This sequence encodes CASSQDWGAGYEQYF.